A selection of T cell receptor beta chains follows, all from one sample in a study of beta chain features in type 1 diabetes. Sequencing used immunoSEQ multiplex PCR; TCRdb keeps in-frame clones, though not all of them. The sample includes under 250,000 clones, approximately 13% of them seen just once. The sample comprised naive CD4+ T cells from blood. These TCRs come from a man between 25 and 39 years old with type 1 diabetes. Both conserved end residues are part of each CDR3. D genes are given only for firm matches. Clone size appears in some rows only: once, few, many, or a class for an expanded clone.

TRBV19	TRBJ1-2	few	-	CASRKRAGPNYGYTF	TGTGCCAGCCGGAAGCGGGCAGGCCCTAACTATGGCTACACCTTC
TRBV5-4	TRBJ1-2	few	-	CASSLPGTDGYTF	TGTGCCAGCAGCTTGCCGGGAACGGATGGCTACACCTTC
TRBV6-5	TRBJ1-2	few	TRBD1	CASSTGDPSGYTF	TGTGCCAGCAGTACAGGGGATCCGAGTGGCTACACCTTC
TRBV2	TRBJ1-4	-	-	CASSLSGDRLKLFF	TGTGCCAGCAGTCTATCGGGGGATCGTCTAAAACTGTTTTTT
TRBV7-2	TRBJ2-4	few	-	CASSLGGAGKNIQYF	TGTGCCAGCAGCTTGGGGGGAGCGGGCAAAAACATTCAGTACTTC
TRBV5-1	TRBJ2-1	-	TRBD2	CASSSLAGGYNEQFF	TGCGCCAGCAGCTCCTTAGCGGGGGGTTACAATGAGCAGTTCTTC
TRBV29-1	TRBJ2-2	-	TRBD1	CSTRQGANTGELFF	TGCAGCACGAGACAGGGGGCAAACACCGGGGAGCTGTTTTTT
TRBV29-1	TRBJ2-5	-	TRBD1	CSVEKDRGARTQYF	TGCAGCGTTGAGAAGGACAGGGGGGCCCGGACCCAGTACTTC
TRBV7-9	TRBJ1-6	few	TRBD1	CASSASGTGDNSPLHF	TGTGCCAGCAGCGCATCCGGGACAGGGGATAATTCACCCCTCCACTTT
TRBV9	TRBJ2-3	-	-	CASSVGWQPGGSGYTQYF	TGTGCCAGCAGCGTAGGTTGGCAGCCTGGCGGGTCCGGGTACACGCAGTATTTT
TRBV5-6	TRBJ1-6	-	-	CASSLDSYLSPLHF	TGTGCCAGCAGCTTGGACAGCTATCTATCACCCCTCCACTTT
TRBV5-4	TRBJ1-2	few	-	CASSTSGILYGYTF	TGTGCCAGCAGCACTAGCGGGATCCTCTATGGCTACACCTTC
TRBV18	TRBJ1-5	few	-	CASSPGGGFDPVF	TGTGCCAGCTCACCGGGGGGAGGATTTGATCCCGTTTTT
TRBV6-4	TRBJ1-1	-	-	CASSDSRSTTFF	TGTGCCAGCAGTGACAGCCGAAGTACGACTTTCTTT
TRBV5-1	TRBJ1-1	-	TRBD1	CASSFTPGGKNTEAFF	TGCGCCAGCAGCTTCACTCCAGGGGGCAAGAACACTGAAGCTTTCTTT
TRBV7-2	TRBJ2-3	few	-	CASSIGTPDTQYF	TGTGCCAGCAGCATAGGGACACCAGATACGCAGTATTTT
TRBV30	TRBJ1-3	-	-	CAWSARQRNTIYF	TGTGCCTGGAGTGCTAGACAGCGAAACACCATATATTTT
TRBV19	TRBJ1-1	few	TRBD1	CATQEQGATEAFF	TGTGCCACACAGGAACAGGGGGCCACTGAAGCTTTCTTT
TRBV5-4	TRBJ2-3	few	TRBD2	CASSSGTSGNTDTQYF	TGTGCCAGCAGCAGCGGGACTAGCGGGAACACAGATACGCAGTATTTT
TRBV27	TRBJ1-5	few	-	CASSVRGNNQPQHF	TGTGCCAGCAGCGTCAGGGGAAACAATCAGCCCCAGCATTTT
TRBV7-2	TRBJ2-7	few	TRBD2	CASSLPSGSYEQYF	TGTGCCAGCAGCTTACCTAGCGGGAGTTACGAGCAGTACTTC
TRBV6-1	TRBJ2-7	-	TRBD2	CASSELVAGPTYEQYF	TGTGCCAGCAGTGAACTGGTAGCGGGCCCCACCTACGAGCAGTACTTC
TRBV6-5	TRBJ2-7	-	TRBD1	CASSYSKGAYEQYF	TGTGCCAGCAGTTACTCAAAGGGGGCTTACGAGCAGTACTTC
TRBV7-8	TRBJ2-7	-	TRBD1	CASTLSGGEQYF	TGTGCCAGCACCCTTTCAGGGGGCGAGCAGTACTTC
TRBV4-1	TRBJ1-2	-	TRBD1	CASSQGTGEAYGYTF	TGCGCCAGCAGCCAGGGAACAGGGGAGGCCTATGGCTACACCTTC
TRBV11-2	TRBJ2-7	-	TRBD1	CASSAVKGATIEQYF	TGTGCCAGCAGCGCCGTCAAGGGGGCTACGATCGAGCAGTACTTC
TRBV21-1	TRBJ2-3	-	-	CASSVSGVSTDTQYF	TGTGCCAGCAGCGTTAGCGGGGTTAGCACAGATACGCAGTATTTT
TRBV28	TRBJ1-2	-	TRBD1	CASSVGTGGYGYTF	TGTGCCAGCAGTGTCGGGACAGGCGGCTATGGCTACACCTTC
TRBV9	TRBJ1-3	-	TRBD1	CASSPRTGRDTIYF	TGTGCCAGCAGCCCCCGGACAGGGAGGGACACCATATATTTT
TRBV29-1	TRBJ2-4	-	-	CSVEGPRVSKNIQYF	TGCAGCGTTGAAGGCCCCCGGGTATCCAAAAACATTCAGTACTTC
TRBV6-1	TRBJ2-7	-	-	CASSNAAGRYEQYF	TGTGCCAGCAGTAACGCGGCGGGGCGGTACGAGCAGTACTTC
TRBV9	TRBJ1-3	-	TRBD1	CASSSGQDSGNTIYF	TGTGCCAGCAGCTCGGGACAGGACTCTGGAAACACCATATATTTT
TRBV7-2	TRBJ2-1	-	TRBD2	CASSLVGTSGTYNEQFF	TGTGCCAGCAGCTTAGTGGGGACTAGCGGCACTTACAATGAGCAGTTCTTC
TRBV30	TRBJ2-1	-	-	CAWSGQSSYNEQFF	TGTGCCTGGAGTGGACAAAGCTCCTACAATGAGCAGTTCTTC
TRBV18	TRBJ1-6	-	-	CASSPNQGRSSPLHF	TGTGCCAGCTCACCTAATCAGGGCAGGAGTTCACCCCTCCACTTT
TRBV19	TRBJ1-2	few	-	CASNTGEANYGYTF	TGTGCCAGTAATACAGGAGAAGCTAACTATGGCTACACCTTC
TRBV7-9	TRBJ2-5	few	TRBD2	CASSTSGSSETQYF	TGTGCCAGCAGTACTAGCGGGAGCTCCGAGACCCAGTACTTC
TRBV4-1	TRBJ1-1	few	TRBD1	CASSQGPGQGNTEAFF	TGCGCCAGCAGCCAAGGGCCGGGACAGGGGAACACTGAAGCTTTCTTT
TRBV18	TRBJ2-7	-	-	CASSPVRQGSYEQYF	TGTGCCAGCTCACCAGTGAGGCAGGGCTCCTACGAGCAGTACTTC